These T cell receptor beta chains were read from a single sample in a study of blood T cells in healthy people across ages. Each CDR3 protein gets one entry after TCRdb re-called the 5' RACE reads with MiXCR. Among 1.4 million to 1.5 million distinct CDR3 sequences listed, roughly 45% were seen once. Sequenced input: blood. The receptors stem from a woman under 30 in good health. The CDR3 runs from the conserved cysteine through the conserved F or W. A D gene is named only where the DNA matches it firmly. The size entry is marked missing in some rows and otherwise reads once, few, many or a size class.

v_gene: TRBV6-5
d_gene: TRBD2
abundance: -
j_gene: TRBJ2-1
CDR3nt: TGTGCCAGCAGTTACAAGTCGCGCGGGAGGGCCGGTTTGAATGAGCAGTTCTTC
CDR3aa: CASSYKSRGRAGLNEQFF

v_gene: TRBV27
d_gene: TRBD1
abundance: -
j_gene: TRBJ1-2
CDR3nt: TGTGCCAGCAGAGGGACAGGGGGGCCGGGAGGATATGGCTACACCTTC
CDR3aa: CASRGTGGPGGYGYTF

v_gene: TRBV10-3
d_gene: -
abundance: -
j_gene: TRBJ2-7
CDR3nt: TGTGCCATCAGTGTAGACAGTCCCTACGAGCAGTACTTC
CDR3aa: CAISVDSPYEQYF

v_gene: TRBV6-1
d_gene: TRBD1
abundance: -
j_gene: TRBJ1-5
CDR3nt: TGTGCCAGCAGAACCGGGACAGGGCCTCTTTATAGCAATCAGCCCCAGCATTTT
CDR3aa: CASRTGTGPLYSNQPQHF

v_gene: TRBV20-1
d_gene: -
abundance: -
j_gene: TRBJ1-2
CDR3nt: TGCAGTGCTAGAGATGCGGCGAATAACTATGGCTACACCTTC
CDR3aa: CSARDAANNYGYTF

v_gene: TRBV14
d_gene: -
abundance: -
j_gene: TRBJ1-6
CDR3nt: TGTGCCAGCAGGCCAGCAGGGGCGGGTTCACCCCTCCACTTT
CDR3aa: CASRPAGAGSPLHF

v_gene: TRBV29-1
d_gene: -
abundance: many
j_gene: TRBJ2-5
CDR3nt: TGCAGCGCTTCCCAGGGGGGGGAGACCCAGTACTTC
CDR3aa: CSASQGGETQYF

v_gene: TRBV12-3/TRBV12-4
d_gene: TRBD2
abundance: -
j_gene: TRBJ2-5
CDR3nt: TGTGCCAGCAGTTTATCCCCGGGGGCTAGCGGGATGTATGAGACCCAGTACTTC
CDR3aa: CASSLSPGASGMYETQYF

v_gene: TRBV4-1
d_gene: -
abundance: -
j_gene: TRBJ2-7
CDR3nt: TGCGCCAGCAGCCAACCGGGACATTATTACGAGCAGTACTTC
CDR3aa: CASSQPGHYYEQYF

v_gene: TRBV10-3
d_gene: -
abundance: many
j_gene: TRBJ2-2
CDR3nt: TGTGCCATCAGTGAGTCGATGGGGACCGGGGAGCTGTTTTTT
CDR3aa: CAISESMGTGELFF

v_gene: TRBV20-1
d_gene: TRBD1
abundance: once
j_gene: TRBJ1-6
CDR3nt: TGCAGTGCTAGAGGACCGGGACAGGGTAGTTCACCCCTCCACTTT
CDR3aa: CSARGPGQGSSPLHF

v_gene: TRBV9
d_gene: TRBD1
abundance: -
j_gene: TRBJ2-3
CDR3nt: TGTGCCAGCAGCCTACGGACAGGCCTCGGCACAGATACGCAGTATTTT
CDR3aa: CASSLRTGLGTDTQYF

v_gene: TRBV3-1
d_gene: TRBD2
abundance: -
j_gene: TRBJ2-1
CDR3nt: TGTGCCAGCAGCCGAAGACTAGCGGGAGCGTCCTACAATGAGCAGTTCTTC
CDR3aa: CASSRRLAGASYNEQFF

v_gene: TRBV5-1
d_gene: -
abundance: -
j_gene: TRBJ2-1
CDR3nt: TGCGCCAGCATAAGTTCCGGGAGTAAGAATGAGCAGTTCTTC
CDR3aa: CASISSGSKNEQFF

v_gene: TRBV6-1
d_gene: TRBD1
abundance: -
j_gene: TRBJ1-2
CDR3nt: TGTGCCGGCGTAACCCAGGGGGAGGCTAACTATGGCTACACCTTC
CDR3aa: CAGVTQGEANYGYTF

v_gene: TRBV28
d_gene: -
abundance: few
j_gene: TRBJ2-1
CDR3nt: TGTGCCAGCAGTGGCCCTGACGTTGACTCCTACAATGAGCAGTTCTTC
CDR3aa: CASSGPDVDSYNEQFF

v_gene: TRBV5-1
d_gene: TRBD2
abundance: many
j_gene: TRBJ2-3
CDR3nt: TGCGCCAGCAGCTTGGGACTAGCGGGAGGGCCAGATACGCAGTATTTT
CDR3aa: CASSLGLAGGPDTQYF

v_gene: TRBV6-2/TRBV6-3
d_gene: -
abundance: -
j_gene: TRBJ1-5
CDR3nt: TGTGCCAGCAGTCGCCCGGGTCATAGCAATCAGCCCCAGCATTTT
CDR3aa: CASSRPGHSNQPQHF

v_gene: TRBV25-1
d_gene: -
abundance: -
j_gene: TRBJ1-6
CDR3nt: TGTGCCAGCAGTGGAGGGTTCCCGAATGTCAATTCACCCCTCCACTTT
CDR3aa: CASSGGFPNVNSPLHF

v_gene: TRBV20-1
d_gene: TRBD1
abundance: -
j_gene: TRBJ1-2
CDR3nt: TGCAGTGCTAGAGATCCAGGGGGACAACTCCCTTCCTATGGCTACACCTTC
CDR3aa: CSARDPGGQLPSYGYTF

v_gene: TRBV29-1
d_gene: TRBD1
abundance: -
j_gene: TRBJ1-4
CDR3nt: TGCAGCGGCTCCAGGGGGCCCGATGAAAAACTGTTTTTT
CDR3aa: CSGSRGPDEKLFF

v_gene: TRBV4-1
d_gene: -
abundance: -
j_gene: TRBJ2-7
CDR3nt: TGCGCCAGCAGCCAAGCAGGGGCAATCTACGAGCAGTACTTC
CDR3aa: CASSQAGAIYEQYF

v_gene: TRBV20-1
d_gene: -
abundance: -
j_gene: TRBJ2-7
CDR3nt: TGCAGTGCTAGGGACGCCGTAATGACCTACTACGAGCAGTACTTC
CDR3aa: CSARDAVMTYYEQYF

v_gene: TRBV5-1
d_gene: -
abundance: -
j_gene: TRBJ1-3
CDR3nt: TGCGCCAGCAGCCCGCGACAGGCGAACTCTGGAAACACCATATATTTT
CDR3aa: CASSPRQANSGNTIYF

v_gene: TRBV2
d_gene: -
abundance: -
j_gene: TRBJ1-2
CDR3nt: TGTGCCAGCAGTGAAGCGGTGGGTGGCTACACCTTC
CDR3aa: CASSEAVGGYTF

v_gene: TRBV7-9
d_gene: -
abundance: -
j_gene: TRBJ1-2
CDR3nt: TGTGCCAGCAGCATGACAGAGTATGGCTACACCTTC
CDR3aa: CASSMTEYGYTF

v_gene: TRBV11-3
d_gene: -
abundance: -
j_gene: TRBJ2-5
CDR3nt: TGTGCCAGCAGCTTTGGGCCTCTCAATGAGCAGTACTTC
CDR3aa: CASSFGPLNEQYF

v_gene: TRBV27
d_gene: -
abundance: -
j_gene: TRBJ2-7
CDR3nt: TGTGCCAGCAGTTTAGACCTCTCCTACAATGAGCAGTACTTC
CDR3aa: CASSLDLSYNEQYF

v_gene: TRBV30
d_gene: -
abundance: -
j_gene: TRBJ2-1
CDR3nt: TGTGCCTGGGCCCGGGAGATGGGTAATGAGCAGTTCTTC
CDR3aa: CAWAREMGNEQFF